The entry below describes one T cell receptor beta chain. Antigen: not known. Germline V lookup: CDR1 SEHNR, CDR2 FQNEAQ (reference sequence). CDR3 size: 18 residues. The ends were cut back, 1 base at V and 0 bases at J, with 16 bases in the middle. TCRdb keeps only in-frame clones here, not all; method: immunoSEQ multiplex PCR. The sample consists of roughly 1 million clones, approximately 78% of them appearing once. These data originate in a study of shared clonotypes between healthy human individuals. Findings of the study overall: Sample collection involved blood only; tissue repertoires are likely different.

This chain joins TRBV7-9 and TRBJ2-1; possibly TRBD1 for D (5 bases). The sequenced sample was memory CD4+ T cells from PBMCs. Subset reported: CD45RA-negative fraction. The TCR sequence derives from a man aged 18 to 35 in good health. Some clones in this sample may be carry-over from other donors' samples. In nucleotides, the CDR3 is TGTGCCAGCAGCTTAGAGGGGCAGAAGGCGAGCTCCTACAATGAGCAGTTCTTC. Its translation is CASSLEGQKASSYNEQFF.